This entry lists 12 T cell receptor beta chains sequenced from one sample in a study of blood T cell repertoires in COVID-19. Profiled with immunoSEQ multiplex PCR; TCRdb holds only in-frame clones, not every one. The sample comprises fewer than 400,000 clones, over 75% of which are singletons, and over 4.5% rests with the top ten. Sequenced material: PBMCs or T cells enriched from blood (not recorded which). These receptors all come from a man aged 25-40 years who had recovered from COVID-19.

This chain joins TRBV2 and TRBJ1-5; TRBD1 is a possible D gene (6 bases). The CDR3 consists of 15 residues. Germline V gene sequence: CDR1 SNHLY, CDR2 FYNNEI. V shed 4 bases and J shed 3 bases, with 13 bases lying between them. CDR3 region: CASSGGNRDNQPQHF. CDR3 in DNA: TGTGCCAGCAGTGGGGGGAACAGGGACAATCAGCCCCAGCATTTT.

V gene TRBV29-1 combines with J gene TRBJ2-2; TRBD1 matches 12 bases. This CDR3 is built from 17 residues. V lost 1 base, J lost 7 bases, and 10 bases stayed unmatched. Per germline, CDR1 SQVTM and CDR2 ANQGSEA. CDR3 region: CSVEGRRGQGAVGELFF. CDR3 nucleotides: TGCAGCGTTGAAGGCCGCCGGGGACAGGGGGCAGTCGGGGAGCTGTTTTTT.

CDR3 in amino acids: CASSPQGLGLTYEQYF. The CDR3, as DNA: TGTGCCAGCAGCCCCCAGGGGTTGGGCCTTACCTACGAGCAGTACTTC. The rearrangement joins TRBV3-1 (or the pseudogene TRBV3-2) to TRBJ2-7, with D maybe TRBD1 (6 bases). V was pared by 4 bases and J by 2 bases, with 18 bases between. The germline gives CDR1 LGHDT, CDR2 YNNKEL (reference sequence). The CDR3 totals 16 residues.

J is TRBJ2-3 and V is TRBV5-1; TRBD2 matches at 13 bases. Germline V gene data show CDR1 as SGHRS and CDR2 as YFSETQ. The trim removed 0 bases at V and 1 base at J, leaving 5 bases unmatched. This CDR3 region has 18 residues. CDR3 region: CASSLVLAGGPGTDTQYF. The CDR3 coding sequence is TGCGCCAGCAGCTTGGTACTAGCGGGGGGGCCTGGCACAGATACGCAGTATTTT. The complete variable domain, with remaining parts taken from reference TRBV5-1 and TRBJ2-3, reads KAGVTQTPRYLIKTRGQQVTLSCSPISGHRSVSWYQQTPGQGLQFLFEYFSETQRNKGNFPGRFSGRQFSNSRSEMNVSTLELGDSALYLCASSLVLAGGPGTDTQYFGPGTRLTVL.

The CDR3 loop reads CASSQSGQGGHTIYF. The CDR3 DNA reads TGCGCCAGCAGTCAGTCGGGCCAGGGTGGGCACACCATATATTTT. The V call is TRBV4-1, the J call TRBJ1-3; D perhaps matches TRBD1 (5 bases). Germline V lookup: CDR1 MGHRA, CDR2 YSYEKL. Trimming removed 6 bases from V and 8 bases from J, with 20 bases in between. This CDR3 is built from 15 residues.

The J gene is TRBJ1-4, the V gene TRBV19; 7 positions match TRBD1. V was clipped by 4 bases and J by 10 bases; unmatched bases: 9. Germline CDR1 LNHDA, CDR2 SQIVND (reference sequence). The length of the CDR3 is 14 residues. CDR3 DNA: TGTGCCAGTAGTACAAATATAAGGGACAGAAAACTGTTTTTT. Amino acid sequence: CASSTNIRDRKLFF.

This clone was found a few times. The chain has TRBV3-1 (or the pseudogene TRBV3-2) and TRBJ2-2, with 9 bases lining up with TRBD2. V shed 1 base, J shed 5 bases, and the junction held 5 bases outside the gene matches. CDR3 length: 16 amino acids. Germline V CDR1 and CDR2: LGHDT, YNNKEL (reference sequence). The CDR3 here is CASSQASGVVTGELFF. The CDR3 nucleotides are TGTGCCAGCAGCCAAGCTAGCGGGGTAGTAACCGGGGAGCTGTTTTTT.

The chain employs TRBV5-6 and TRBJ1-2; D remains ambiguous. Between the trimmed V and J ends, which lost 0 bases and 10 bases, there was a span of 13 bases. The V gene's germline CDR1 is SGHDT and CDR2 YYEEEE. CDR3 length equals 13 residues. The CDR3 loop reads CASSLAGIGVYTF. The CDR3 coding sequence is TGTGCCAGCAGCTTGGCCGGGATCGGAGTCTACACCTTC.

V is TRBV18 and J is TRBJ1-6; 12 nucleotides line up with TRBD1. The germline V gene encodes CDR1 KGHSH and CDR2 LQKENI. The CDR3 is 16 amino acids. V lost 6 bases, J lost 9 bases, and 9 bases stayed unmatched. CDR3 coding DNA: TGTGCCAGCTCGCAAGCCGGGACAGGGGGCGGTTCACCCCTCCACTTT. Protein sequence: CASSQAGTGGGSPLHF.

The chain uses TRBV4-2 and TRBJ2-7; TRBD2 matches at 10 bases. Germline assignment: CDR1 LGHNA and CDR2 YNFKEQ. CDR3 length equals 17 residues. V lost 1 base, J lost 0 bases, and 6 bases stayed unmatched. The chain's CDR3 is CASSQGALAGFSYEQYF. The CDR3 region has the DNA TGTGCCAGCAGCCAAGGCGCACTAGCGGGGTTCTCCTACGAGCAGTACTTC.

This sequence joins TRBV28 and TRBJ1-3; the D gene is possibly TRBD1 (6 bases). Germline V gives CDR1 MDHEN, CDR2 SYDVKM. The CDR3 runs 18 residues. V dropped 5 bases and J dropped 0 bases, with 20 bases sitting between them. The DNA of the CDR3 is TGTGCCAGCAGTCCTCGCTACCCAGGGGTCAGCTCTGGAAACACCATATATTTT. This translates into CASSPRYPGVSSGNTIYF.

This clone was picked up a small number of times. The CDR3 reads CASRVQGLSPLHF. DNA for the CDR3: TGTGCCAGTAGGGTGCAGGGCTTATCACCCCTCCACTTT. The genes are TRBV19 and TRBJ1-6; tentatively, D is TRBD1 (5 bases). V was clipped by 6 bases and J by 10 bases, with 13 bases between them. The CDR3 spans 13 residues. From germline, CDR1 is LNHDA and CDR2 SQIVND (reference sequence).